This T cell receptor beta chain was captured by sequencing in a study of vaccination and CD4 T cells after COVID-19. Study-level background: Culture controls were given either a CEFX pool, an HIV-1 Nef pool, or no peptide.

Treatment meaning: roughly 10-day PBMC culture with coronavirus spike peptide pools or control peptides (ViraFEST assay). According to the study, CD4+ T cells from the unexposed donor were gathered ahead of the COVID-19 pandemic (2011-2018). Four cold-coronavirus spikes and SARS-CoV-2 S/N were the probes applied, cells permitting, to CD4+ T cells from unexposed donors. Per the germline V gene, CDR1 is MNHEY and CDR2 is SVGEGT. Trimming cost V 6 bases and J 2 bases, with 10 bases left between them. The CDR3 has 13 residues. Cultured CD4+ T cell DNA underwent sequencing with the Oncomine TCR Beta short-read assay. It was cultured CD4+ T cells from which genomic DNA was extracted. A single record per CDR3 protein comes from TCRdb applying MiXCR to the PCR reads. The table shows 6,000 to 7,000 distinct CDR3 sequences, with around 33% occurring only once. Remarks on this clonotype: As yet, its antigen is unknown.

Sequenced sample: CD4+ T cells from blood, cultured in vitro. The chain is built from TRBV6-2 or TRBV6-3 and TRBJ2-5; tentative D call: TRBD2 (5 bases). The receptor comes from a human donor in good health. The CDR3 nucleotides read TGTGCCAGCAGGTTGCGGGTACAAGAGACCCAGTACTTC. This codes for CASRLRVQETQYF.